The table lists the clone carrying this TCR beta chain with many counts. Its antigen is not known. TCRdb passed the 5' RACE reads through MiXCR, listing each CDR3 protein once. The sample contains over 150,000 distinct CDR3 sequences, over 15% of which appear only once. This entry comes from a study of CD8 T cells in ankylosing spondylitis. General study results and limits: Among TCR beta sequences, a motif of 7 to 9 highly homologous variants appeared characteristic of ankylosing spondylitis blood.

Germline CDR1 is MNHNS and CDR2 is SASEGT. V dropped 1 base and J dropped 5; count of bases not matched to a gene: 9. The length of the CDR3 is 16 residues. The source of this sequence is a male donor aged 10 to 35 with ankylosing spondylitis or in good health (not recorded which). The V and J genes are TRBV6-1 and TRBJ2-3, with 7 bases lining up with TRBD2. The sample comprised blood, either unsorted or a sorted T cell fraction (not recorded which). CDR3 residues: CASSEGGGRAGDTQYF. CDR3 in DNA: TGTGCCAGCAGTGAAGGGGGAGGGCGGGCTGGAGATACGCAGTATTTT.